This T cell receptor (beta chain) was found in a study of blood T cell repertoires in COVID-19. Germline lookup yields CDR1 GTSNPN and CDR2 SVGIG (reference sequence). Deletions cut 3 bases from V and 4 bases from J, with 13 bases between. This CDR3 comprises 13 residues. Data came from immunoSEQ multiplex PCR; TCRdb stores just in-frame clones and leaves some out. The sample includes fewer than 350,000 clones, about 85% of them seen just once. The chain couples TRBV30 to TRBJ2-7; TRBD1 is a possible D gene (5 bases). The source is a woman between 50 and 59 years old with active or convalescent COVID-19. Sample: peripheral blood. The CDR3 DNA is TGTGCCTGGAGCATTGGGGCCCAATACGAGCAGTACTTC. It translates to CAWSIGAQYEQYF.